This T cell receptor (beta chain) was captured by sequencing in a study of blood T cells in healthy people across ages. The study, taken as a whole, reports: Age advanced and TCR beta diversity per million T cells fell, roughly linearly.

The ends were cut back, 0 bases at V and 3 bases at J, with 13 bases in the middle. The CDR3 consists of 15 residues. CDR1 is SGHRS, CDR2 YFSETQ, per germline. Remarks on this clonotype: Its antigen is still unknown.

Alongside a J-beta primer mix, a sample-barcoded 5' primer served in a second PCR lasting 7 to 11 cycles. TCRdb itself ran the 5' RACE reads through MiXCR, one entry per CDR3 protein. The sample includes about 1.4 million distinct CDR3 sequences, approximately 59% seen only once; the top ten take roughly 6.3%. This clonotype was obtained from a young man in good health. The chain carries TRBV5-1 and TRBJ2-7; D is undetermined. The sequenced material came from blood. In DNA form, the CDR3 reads TGCGCCAGCAGCTTGGATTCTTATGGGGACTACGAGCAGTACTTC. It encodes CASSLDSYGDYEQYF.